This T cell receptor (beta chain) was documented in a study of blood T cell repertoires in COVID-19. The overall study: T cells, B-cell-depleted T cells, or PBMCs supplied cDNA or gDNA.

In the authors' methods: Reference gene primer amplification gave nucleated cell count estimates. Clones were read by immunoSEQ multiplex PCR, and TCRdb kept only the in-frame ones, dropping some. For V, J and clone size, that table is used; D and trimming come from the DNA. The table lists about 430,000 clones, about 88% of them singletons. Adults between roughly 18 and 100 years of age took part from under 25 US areas. Donors were grouped by their self-reported clinical history. The sample holds a few counts of this clone. Deletions cut 3 bases from V and 8 bases from J, with 16 bases between. This CDR3 is 14 amino acids long. Germline CDR1 MGHDK, CDR2 SYGVNS.

The gene calls are TRBV25-1 and TRBJ1-2, with D tentatively TRBD1 (6 bases). The clonotype was recovered from a woman aged 18-35 years who had been exposed to COVID-19. The sample taken for sequencing was PBMCs or T cells enriched from blood (not recorded which). CDR3 sequence reads: CASSDFPRTGGYTF. The CDR3 bases are TGTGCCAGCAGTGATTTCCCTCGAACAGGGGGCTACACCTTC.